Presented here are 5 T cell receptor beta chains from one specimen sequenced in a study of OX40 agonist ivuxolimab in advanced cancers. Profiling relied on immunoSEQ multiplex PCR, and the TCRdb table lists in-frame clones only, not all of them. The repertoire holds about 48,000 clones, with 83% as singletons. Material: CD4+ or CD8+ T cells sorted from blood, obtained in a trial of the OX40 agonist ivuxolimab. All receptors come from an adult with an advanced solid tumor such as melanoma, head and neck, liver or kidney cancer.

The chain employs TRBV6-5 and TRBJ2-7; D is uncertain. This CDR3 comprises 14 residues. V was trimmed by 3 bases and J by 1 base, leaving 10 bases between them. Germline V CDR1 and CDR2: MNHEY, SVGAGI. CDR3 sequence reads: CASSYLQSSYEQYF. CDR3 coding DNA: TGTGCCAGCAGTTATCTCCAGTCATCCTACGAGCAGTACTTC.

The chain has TRBV10-2 and TRBJ2-3; D gene ambiguous. The CDR3 has 11 residues. V was clipped by 6 bases and J by 6 bases, with 7 bases between them. CDR1 WSHSY and CDR2 SAAADI come from the germline V gene. This CDR3 reads CASSPRDTQYF. The CDR3 region has the DNA TGCGCCAGCAGCCCTCGGGATACGCAGTATTTT.

The chain links TRBV6-6 to TRBJ1-2; TRBD1 matches 8 bases. CDR3 length: 13 residues. With 7 bases clipped from V and 5 bases from J, the junction kept 6 bases outside the gene matches. Germline V gene data show CDR1 as MNHNY and CDR2 as SVGAGI (reference sequence). CDR3 in amino acids: CASTSGGAYGYTF. In DNA, the CDR3 is TGTGCCAGCACCTCAGGGGGCGCGTATGGCTACACCTTC.

The rearrangement links TRBV7-2 to TRBJ2-1; weak D call: TRBD1 (6 bases). V was pared by 5 bases and J by 4 bases, with 15 bases between. CDR1 is SGHTA, CDR2 FQGNSA, per germline. The CDR3 length is 15 residues. The CDR3 loop is CASSQRTDFYNEQFF. DNA for the CDR3: TGTGCCAGCAGCCAGAGGACAGATTTTTACAATGAGCAGTTCTTC.

The table lists this clone with a few counts. The chain is built from TRBV2 and TRBJ2-1; D is perhaps TRBD2 (6 bases). V gave up 8 bases and J gave up 5 bases, with 13 bases separating them. Germline CDR1 and CDR2: SNHLY and FYNNEI. This CDR3 is built from 13 residues. Here the CDR3 reads CASRDWNNNEQFF. DNA for the CDR3: TGTGCCAGCCGGGACTGGAATAACAATGAGCAGTTCTTC.